This record concerns one T cell receptor (beta chain) sequence. The antigen remains unidentified. Combining a sample-barcoded 5' primer with a J-beta primer mix, a second PCR ran for roughly 6 to 12 cycles. From the 5' RACE reads, TCRdb called clonotypes with MiXCR, one entry per CDR3 protein. The data show approximately 1.5 million distinct CDR3 sequences, approximately 42% seen once. The data originate from a study of blood T cells in healthy people across ages. Notes on the study in general: As age increased, TCR beta diversity per million T cells fell in a roughly linear fashion. Researchers said unsorted PBMCs prevented a conclusive naive versus antigen-experienced comparison.

All donors came from Russia, were Caucasian and healthy, and spanned ages about 6 to 90. Total RNA extracted from each sample amounted to at least 5.5 micrograms. The V gene lost 2 bases and the J gene lost 2 bases, with 13 bases spanning the gap. Germline CDR1 is SNHLY and CDR2 is FYNNEI. The CDR3 is made up of 16 amino acids. The sequence was obtained from a woman aged 18-29 years in good health. The V gene is TRBV2, the J gene TRBJ2-1; weak D call: TRBD2 (6 bases). Sequencing was done on a sample of blood. CDR3 in amino acids: CASSELTGETYNEQFF. CDR3 nucleotides: TGTGCCAGCAGTGAATTGACGGGAGAAACCTACAATGAGCAGTTCTTC.